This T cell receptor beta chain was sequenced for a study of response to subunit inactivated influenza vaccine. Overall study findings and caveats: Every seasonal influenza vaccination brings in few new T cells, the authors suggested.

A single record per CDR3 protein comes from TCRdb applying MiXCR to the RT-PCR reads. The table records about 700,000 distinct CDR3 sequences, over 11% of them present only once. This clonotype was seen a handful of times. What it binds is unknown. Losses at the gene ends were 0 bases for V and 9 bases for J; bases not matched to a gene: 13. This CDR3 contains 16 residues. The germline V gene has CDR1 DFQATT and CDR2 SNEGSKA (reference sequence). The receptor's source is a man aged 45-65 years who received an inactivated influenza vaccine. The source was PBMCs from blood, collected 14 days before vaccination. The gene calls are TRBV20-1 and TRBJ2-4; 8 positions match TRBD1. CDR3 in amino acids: CSARDAQGDTMGIQYF. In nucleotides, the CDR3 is TGCAGTGCTAGAGACGCACAGGGGGACACAATGGGCATTCAGTACTTC.